This entry is about one T cell receptor beta chain. Its antigen is still unknown. The V gene lost 4 bases and the J gene lost 0 bases, with 9 bases spanning the gap. The CDR3 consists of 15 residues. Germline CDR1 and CDR2: MGHRA and YSYEKL. Everyone who donated was a Caucasian adult who lived in Nashville, Tennessee. This sample is drawn from a study of shared clonotypes between healthy human individuals. Study-level results: Sharing of clonotypes among donors was expected to vary with sequencing depth. Several donors held about 5% of naive CD4 clonotypes in common.

The authors distributed each subset's genomic DNA evenly over several immunoSEQ plates. Profiled with immunoSEQ multiplex PCR; TCRdb holds only in-frame clones, not every one. Counted here are about 2 million clones, roughly 96% occurring once; the ten biggest clones make up 0.13%. The sequence came from a man aged 18 to 30 in good health. The chain links TRBV4-1 to TRBJ1-4, with a weak D call TRBD1 (6 bases). Sample: naive CD4+ T cells sorted from blood. Subset reported: CD45RA+ positively selected. DNA for the CDR3: TGCGCCAGCAGCCCAGGGGCCGCAACTAATGAAAAACTGTTTTTT. It translates to CASSPGAATNEKLFF.